This T cell receptor beta chain was captured by sequencing in a study of cytomegalovirus exposure and HLA in healthy donors. Study-wide results and limits: Rare TCR sequences predominated, though certain public TCRs were found in many donors.

Looked up from germline, CDR1 is SGHNT and CDR2 is YENEEA. V lost 1 base and J 0 bases, leaving 7 bases between the germline ends. This CDR3 is 14 amino acids long. Amplification used 60 Vbeta primers and 13 Jbeta primers. Sequencing used immunoSEQ multiplex PCR; TCRdb keeps in-frame clones, though not all of them. Seen here are 100,000 to 150,000 clones, about 80% observed once, and the top ten hold approximately 10%. As for this clone: Its antigen is undetermined.

Sequences were obtained from PBMCs. This receptor was obtained from a man aged 30-40 years in good health and CMV-seropositive. J is TRBJ2-7 and V is TRBV11-3; D is uncertain. The CDR3 spells CASSLVASSYEQYF. The CDR3, as DNA: TGTGCCAGCAGCTTAGTGGCCAGCTCCTACGAGCAGTACTTC.